This TCR beta chain was documented in a study of T-cell memory formation after mild COVID-19. As for the study in general: TCR clusters were largely donor specific.

From the 5' RACE reads, TCRdb called clonotypes with MiXCR, one entry per CDR3 protein. The sample carries hundreds of thousands of distinct CDR3 sequences, approximately 20% recorded once. Whole-study results and caveats: Contracting CD8+ clones were enriched in EMRA, CD4+ mainly in CM and EM. Researchers found some responding clones in pre-infection memory, a sign that cross-reactive memory joined. Balance between CD4 and CD8 was seen in clones contracting day 15 to 85, and a CD4+ lean was seen in later expanders.

Germline V gene lookup returns CDR1 SGHNT and CDR2 YYREEE (reference sequence). V was pared by 4 bases and J by 9 bases, with 5 bases of the junction left unmatched. CDR3 size: 12 residues. This clonotype turned up a few times. Its target is not known. The TCR originated in a man between 18 and 29 years old who had mild COVID-19 (a few samples of this study predate the infection). Cell type and time point are not known. Specimen: PBMCs or a T cell subset sorted from them (not recorded which). V is TRBV5-4 and J is TRBJ2-3; 7 nucleotides match TRBD2. Here the CDR3 DNA reads TGTGCCAGCAGCCCCGTCGGGGGGACGCAGTATTTT. Its translation is CASSPVGGTQYF.